This is a list of T cell receptor beta chains from one sample in a study of cytomegalovirus exposure and HLA in healthy donors. The protocol was immunoSEQ multiplex PCR, while the TCRdb copy is restricted to in-frame clones and leaves out a portion. This sample has about 150,000 clones, with around four fifths found just once. The sequencing sample was made of PBMCs. These receptors originate from a woman aged 25 to 39 in good health and CMV-seropositive. Both conserved end residues are trimmed from each CDR3. The order of the fields is J gene, clone size, V gene, CDR3 protein. For some rows the clone size is stated as once, few or many, or as a class when expanded; others skip it.

>TRBJ1-1|medium-sized|TRBV2
ASSLGQGTETKAF
>TRBJ2-7|NA|TRBV11-1
ASSRQGALDEQY
>TRBJ1-2|few|TRBV20-1
SADRVGGYT
>TRBJ2-2|NA|TRBV5-1
ASSLAPGDTGELF
>TRBJ2-2|NA|TRBV5-5
ASSFSWNTGELF
>TRBJ2-1|NA|TRBV9
ASSVGGSSSYNEQF
>TRBJ1-1|few|TRBV11-1
ASSPVGALAEAF
>TRBJ1-2|NA|TRBV4-3
ASSQGTYGYT
>TRBJ2-7|NA|TRBV18
ASSPPNSVLNLPGQY
>TRBJ2-7|NA|TRBV5-1
ASSWGSGRDYEQY
>TRBJ2-3|NA|TRBV10-3
AISEPGRYGSSGTDTQY
>TRBJ2-5|once|TRBV9
ASSVGAQETQY
>TRBJ1-2|few|TRBV13
ASSSRGQRGYT
>TRBJ2-7|NA|TRBV7-2
ASSSQYYEQY
>TRBJ1-1|once|TRBV27
ASSQGGTTEAF
>TRBJ2-5|NA|TRBV9
ASSVGAGAVETQY
>TRBJ1-2|NA|TRBV7-6
ASSPPGTAYGYT
>TRBJ2-5|NA|TRBV27
ASSPVAGGLGETQY
>TRBJ2-7|NA|TRBV28
ASSRLAGGEYEQY
>TRBJ1-5|NA|TRBV30
AWKGKGNQPQH
>TRBJ1-1|NA|TRBV27
ASSPDRVGWNTEAF
>TRBJ2-3|NA|TRBV13
ASSSRLAGPTDTQY
>TRBJ1-2|once|TRBV28
ASRTRAHYGYT
>TRBJ1-1|few|TRBV6-5
ASRGLPSEAF
>TRBJ2-5|NA|TRBV27
ASSLSATRPGETQY
>TRBJ2-7|few|TRBV25-1
ASSEYSIRGQY